Listed below are T cell receptor beta chains from one sample, sequenced in a study of OX40 agonist ivuxolimab in advanced cancers. Produced via immunoSEQ multiplex PCR; TCRdb's table is partial and in-frame only. The profile shows about 77,000 clones, around 86% of them singletons. The input for sequencing was CD4+ or CD8+ T cells sorted from blood, taken in a trial of the OX40 agonist ivuxolimab. The receptors come from an adult with an advanced solid tumor such as melanoma, head and neck, liver or kidney cancer. Each CDR3 is given with its conserved first and last residue. D genes are given only for firm matches. For some rows the clone size is stated as once, few or many, or as a class when expanded; others skip it.

length,D,V,J,size,DNA,CDR3
15,-,TRBV6-5,TRBJ1-2,-,TGTGCCAGCAGTTACTTGACCGTTCGGGGCTATGGCTACACCTTC,CASSYLTVRGYGYTF
16,TRBD1,TRBV19,TRBJ2-3,-,TGTGCCAGTAGCGCCAAGGACAGGGCCTACACAGATACGCAGTATTTT,CASSAKDRAYTDTQYF
15,TRBD1,TRBV19,TRBJ1-1,-,TGTGCCAGTACCCCGACAGGGGTCACGAACACTGAAGCTTTCTTT,CASTPTGVTNTEAFF
12,-,TRBV4-2,TRBJ1-4,-,TGTGCCAGCAGCCAAGAAAGGGGAAAACTGTTTTTT,CASSQERGKLFF
18,-,TRBV9,TRBJ1-6,-,TGTGCCAGCAGCGTAAGGCCAGGGCGAGCCGCTGCCGGTTCACCCCTCCACTTT,CASSVRPGRAAAGSPLHF
14,-,TRBV19,TRBJ2-1,-,TGTGCCAGTAGTCTTAGCACTAGATACAATGAGCAGTTCTTC,CASSLSTRYNEQFF
13,-,TRBV28,TRBJ1-5,-,TGTGCCAGCAGTCCGGACGGATCCCCGTTTCAGCATTTT,CASSPDGSPFQHF
14,TRBD1,TRBV27,TRBJ2-3,-,TGTGCCACCACGATCGGGACAGGGGTAGATACGCAGTATTTT,CATTIGTGVDTQYF
12,-,TRBV28,TRBJ1-1,-,TGTGCCAGCAGTCCCATTGAGACTGAAGCTTTCTTT,CASSPIETEAFF
15,-,TRBV10-1,TRBJ1-3,once,TGCGCCAGTAACCAGGGGAACGTTTCTGGAAACACCATATATTTT,CASNQGNVSGNTIYF
13,TRBD1,TRBV25-1,TRBJ1-6,-,TGTGCCAGCTCCGGGACAGCTAATTCACCCCTCCACTTT,CASSGTANSPLHF
11,-,TRBV30,TRBJ1-2,-,TGTGCCTGGGGGGGCAGATATGGCTACACCTTC,CAWGGRYGYTF
16,-,TRBV19,TRBJ1-1,-,TGTGCCAGTAGTAGACCGGGACCGAGAGCCAACACTGAAGCTTTCTTT,CASSRPGPRANTEAFF
15,-,TRBV13,TRBJ2-3,-,TGTGCCAGCAGCTCCAGCGGACCTAGCACAGATACGCAGTATTTT,CASSSSGPSTDTQYF
13,-,TRBV14,TRBJ2-7,few,TGTGCCAGCAGCCAAGAGGTAGAGTACGAGCAGTACTTC,CASSQEVEYEQYF
13,-,TRBV4-1,TRBJ1-5,-,TGCGCCAGCAGCCGAGACCTGAATCAGCCCCAGCATTTT,CASSRDLNQPQHF